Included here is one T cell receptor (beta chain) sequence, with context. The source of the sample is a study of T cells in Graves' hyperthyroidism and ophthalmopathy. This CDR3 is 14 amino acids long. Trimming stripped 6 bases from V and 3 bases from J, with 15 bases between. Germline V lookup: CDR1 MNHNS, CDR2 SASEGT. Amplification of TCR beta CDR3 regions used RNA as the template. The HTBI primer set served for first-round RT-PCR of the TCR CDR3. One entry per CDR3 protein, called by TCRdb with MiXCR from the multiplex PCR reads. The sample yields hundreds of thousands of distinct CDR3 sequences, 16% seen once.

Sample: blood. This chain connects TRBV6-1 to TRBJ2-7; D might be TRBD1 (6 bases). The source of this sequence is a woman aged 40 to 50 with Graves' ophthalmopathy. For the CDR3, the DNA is TGTGCCAGCAGGACAGGCACAGGCCTCTACGAGCAGTACTTC. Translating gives CASRTGTGLYEQYF.